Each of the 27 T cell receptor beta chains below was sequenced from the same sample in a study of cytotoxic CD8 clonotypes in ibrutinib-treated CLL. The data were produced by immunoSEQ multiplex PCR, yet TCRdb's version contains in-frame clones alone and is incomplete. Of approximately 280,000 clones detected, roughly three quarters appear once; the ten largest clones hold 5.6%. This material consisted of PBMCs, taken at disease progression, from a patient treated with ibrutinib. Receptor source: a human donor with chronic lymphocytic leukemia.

The CDR3 loop reads CASSWGQGADEKLFF. CDR3 DNA: TGTGCCAGCAGCTGGGGACAGGGGGCAGATGAAAAACTGTTTTTT. This chain joins TRBV5-5 and TRBJ1-4; 12 bases are shared with TRBD1. J gave up 6 bases and V 3 bases, and 3 bases lay outside the gene matches. Germline CDR1 SGHKS, CDR2 YYEKEE (reference sequence). CDR3 length: 15 residues.

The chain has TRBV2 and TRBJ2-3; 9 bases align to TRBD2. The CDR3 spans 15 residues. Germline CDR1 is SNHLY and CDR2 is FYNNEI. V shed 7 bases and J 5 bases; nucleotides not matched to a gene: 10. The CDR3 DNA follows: TGTGCCAGCAAAAGGGAAGCGGGAGGACTAGATACGCAGTATTTT. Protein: CASKREAGGLDTQYF.

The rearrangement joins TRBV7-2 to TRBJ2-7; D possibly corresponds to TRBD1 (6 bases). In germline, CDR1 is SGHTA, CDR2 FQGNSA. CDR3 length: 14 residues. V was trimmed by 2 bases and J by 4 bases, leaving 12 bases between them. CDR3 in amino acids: CASSLWGQIYEQYF. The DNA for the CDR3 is TGTGCCAGCAGCTTATGGGGACAAATTTACGAGCAGTACTTC.

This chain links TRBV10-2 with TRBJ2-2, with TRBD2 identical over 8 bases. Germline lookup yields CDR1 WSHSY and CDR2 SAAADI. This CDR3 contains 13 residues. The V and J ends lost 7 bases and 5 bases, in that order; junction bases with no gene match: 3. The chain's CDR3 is CASTRGGTGELFF. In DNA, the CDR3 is TGCGCCAGCACTCGGGGGGGGACCGGGGAGCTGTTTTTT.

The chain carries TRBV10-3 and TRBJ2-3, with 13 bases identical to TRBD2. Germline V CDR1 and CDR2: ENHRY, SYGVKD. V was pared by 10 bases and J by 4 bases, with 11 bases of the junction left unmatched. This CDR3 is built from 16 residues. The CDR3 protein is CASYGPGLAGADTQYF. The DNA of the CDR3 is TGTGCCAGTTATGGCCCCGGACTAGCGGGAGCAGATACGCAGTATTTT.

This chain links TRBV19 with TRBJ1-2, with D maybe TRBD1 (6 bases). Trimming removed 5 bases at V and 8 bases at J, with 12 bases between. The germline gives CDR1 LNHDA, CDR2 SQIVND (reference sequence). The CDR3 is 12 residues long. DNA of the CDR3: TGTGCCAGTAGTTCCGGACAGTTCGGCTACACCTTC. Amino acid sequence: CASSSGQFGYTF. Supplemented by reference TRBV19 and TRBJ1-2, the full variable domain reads DGGITQSPKYLFRKEGQNVTLSCEQNLNHDAMYWYRQDPGQGLRLIYYSQIVNDFQKGDIAEGYSVSREKKESFPLTVTSAQKNPTAFYLCASSSGQFGYTFGSGTRLTVV.

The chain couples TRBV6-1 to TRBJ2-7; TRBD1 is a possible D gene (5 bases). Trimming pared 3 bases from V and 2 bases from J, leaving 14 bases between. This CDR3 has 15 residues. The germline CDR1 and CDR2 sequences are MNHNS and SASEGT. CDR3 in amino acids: CASSDRARAPYEQYF. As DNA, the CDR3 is TGTGCCAGCAGTGACAGGGCAAGGGCGCCCTACGAGCAGTACTTC.

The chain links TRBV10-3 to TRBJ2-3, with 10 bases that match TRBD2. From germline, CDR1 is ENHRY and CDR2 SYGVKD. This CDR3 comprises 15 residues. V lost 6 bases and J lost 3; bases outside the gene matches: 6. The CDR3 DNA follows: TGTGCCATCAGCGCCCTAGCGGGGGTTACAGATACGCAGTATTTT. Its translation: CAISALAGVTDTQYF.

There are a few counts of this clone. CDR3 coding DNA: TGTGCCAGCAGCGTAGACTCGGGGGCACTTAAAGCTAACTATGGCTACACCTTC. This codes for CASSVDSGALKANYGYTF. V usage is TRBV9 and J usage is TRBJ1-2; D is perhaps TRBD1 (6 bases). Germline V gene data show CDR1 as SGDLS and CDR2 as YYNGEE. V lost 0 bases and J lost 0, with 18 bases in between. The CDR3 is made up of 18 amino acids.

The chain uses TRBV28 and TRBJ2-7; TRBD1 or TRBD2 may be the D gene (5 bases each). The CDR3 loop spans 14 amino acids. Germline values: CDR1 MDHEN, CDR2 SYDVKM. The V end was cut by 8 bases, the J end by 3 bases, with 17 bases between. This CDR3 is CASRPGQARYEQYF. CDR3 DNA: TGTGCCAGCCGACCGGGGCAGGCCCGCTACGAGCAGTACTTC.

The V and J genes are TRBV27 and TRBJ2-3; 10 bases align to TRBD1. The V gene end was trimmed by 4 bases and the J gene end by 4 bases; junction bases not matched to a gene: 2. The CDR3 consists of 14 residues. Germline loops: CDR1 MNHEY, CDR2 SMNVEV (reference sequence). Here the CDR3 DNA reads TGTGCCAGCAGTTCCGGACAGGGGGCAGATACGCAGTATTTT. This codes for CASSSGQGADTQYF.

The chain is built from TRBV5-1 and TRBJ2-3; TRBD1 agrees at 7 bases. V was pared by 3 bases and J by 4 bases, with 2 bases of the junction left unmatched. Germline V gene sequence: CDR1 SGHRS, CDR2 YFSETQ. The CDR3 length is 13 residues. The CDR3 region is CASSSDRADTQYF. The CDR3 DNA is TGCGCCAGCAGCTCCGACAGGGCAGATACGCAGTATTTT. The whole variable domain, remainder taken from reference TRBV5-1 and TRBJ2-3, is KAGVTQTPRYLIKTRGQQVTLSCSPISGHRSVSWYQQTPGQGLQFLFEYFSETQRNKGNFPGRFSGRQFSNSRSEMNVSTLELGDSALYLCASSSDRADTQYFGPGTRLTVL.

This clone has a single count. CDR3 DNA sequence: TGTGCCAGTAACAGGGGTCTGAAGTTGCGGAACACTGAAGCTTTCTTT. Its protein product is CASNRGLKLRNTEAFF. This chain uses TRBV19 with TRBJ1-1, with 7 bases identical to TRBD1. Germline assignment: CDR1 LNHDA and CDR2 SQIVND (reference sequence). The V and J ends lost 7 bases and 1 base, in that order; junction bases with no gene match: 12. The CDR3 sequence is 16 residues long.

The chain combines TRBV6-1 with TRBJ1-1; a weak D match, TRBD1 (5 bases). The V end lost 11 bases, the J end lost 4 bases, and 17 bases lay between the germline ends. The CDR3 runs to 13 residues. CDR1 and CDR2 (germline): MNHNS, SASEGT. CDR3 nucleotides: TGTGCCGGACAACTCGAATTGGGCACTGAAGCTTTCTTT. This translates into CAGQLELGTEAFF.

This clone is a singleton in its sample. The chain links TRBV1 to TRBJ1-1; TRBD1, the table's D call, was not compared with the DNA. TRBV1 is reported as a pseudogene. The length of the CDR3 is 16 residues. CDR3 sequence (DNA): TGCACCAGCAGCCAACCAGGACAGGGGGTTTACACTGAAGCTTTCTTT. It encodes CTSSQPGQGVYTEAFF.

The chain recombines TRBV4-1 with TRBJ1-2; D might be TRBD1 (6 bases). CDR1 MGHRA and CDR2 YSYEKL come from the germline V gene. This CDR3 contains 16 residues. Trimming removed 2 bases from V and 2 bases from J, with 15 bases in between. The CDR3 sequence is CASSQQGRGPNYGYTF. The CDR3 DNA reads TGCGCCAGCAGCCAACAGGGGAGGGGTCCCAACTATGGCTACACCTTC.

CDR3 amino acids: CASSSARDRVLYDTQYF. The CDR3 nucleotides read TGTGCCAGCAGCTCCGCAAGAGACAGGGTTCTATATGATACGCAGTATTTT. The V and J genes are TRBV11-1 and TRBJ2-3; 7 bases are a match to TRBD1. This CDR3 has 17 amino acids. V trimming: 4 bases; J trimming: 6 bases; junction bases outside the gene matches: 16. In germline, CDR1 is SGHAT, CDR2 FQDESV (reference sequence).

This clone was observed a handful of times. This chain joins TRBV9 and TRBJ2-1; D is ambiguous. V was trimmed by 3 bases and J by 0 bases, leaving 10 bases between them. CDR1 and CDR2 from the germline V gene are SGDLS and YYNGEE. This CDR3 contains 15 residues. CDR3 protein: CASSGNRFSYNEQFF. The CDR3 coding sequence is TGTGCCAGCAGCGGCAACCGTTTCTCCTACAATGAGCAGTTCTTC.

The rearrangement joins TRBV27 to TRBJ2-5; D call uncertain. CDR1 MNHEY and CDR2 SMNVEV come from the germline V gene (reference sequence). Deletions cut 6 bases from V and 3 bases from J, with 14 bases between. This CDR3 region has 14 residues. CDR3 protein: CASSHQVKKETQYF. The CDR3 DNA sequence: TGTGCCAGCAGCCATCAGGTTAAGAAAGAGACCCAGTACTTC.

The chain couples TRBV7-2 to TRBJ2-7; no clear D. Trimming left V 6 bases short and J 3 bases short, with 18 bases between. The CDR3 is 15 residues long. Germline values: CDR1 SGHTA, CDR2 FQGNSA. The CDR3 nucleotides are TGTGCCAGCAGTCCCTTACCCCCACCCAACTACGAGCAGTACTTC. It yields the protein CASSPLPPPNYEQYF.

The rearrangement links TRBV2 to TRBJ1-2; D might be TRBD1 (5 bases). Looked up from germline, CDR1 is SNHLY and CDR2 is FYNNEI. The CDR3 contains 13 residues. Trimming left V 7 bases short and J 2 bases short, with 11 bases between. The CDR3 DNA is TGTGCCAGCACGCGGGGGGACAACTATGGCTACACCTTC. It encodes CASTRGDNYGYTF.

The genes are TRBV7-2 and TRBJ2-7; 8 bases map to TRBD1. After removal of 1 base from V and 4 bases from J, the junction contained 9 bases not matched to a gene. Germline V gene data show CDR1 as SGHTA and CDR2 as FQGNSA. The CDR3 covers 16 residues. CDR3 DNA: TGTGCCAGCAGCTTAGACACCGGGACAGGTCTTTACGAGCAGTACTTC. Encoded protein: CASSLDTGTGLYEQYF.

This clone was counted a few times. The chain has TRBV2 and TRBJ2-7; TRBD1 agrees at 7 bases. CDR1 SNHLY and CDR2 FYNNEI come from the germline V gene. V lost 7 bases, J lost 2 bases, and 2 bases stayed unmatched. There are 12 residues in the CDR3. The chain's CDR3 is CASIQGTYEQYF. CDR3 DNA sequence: TGTGCCAGCATACAGGGGACCTACGAGCAGTACTTC. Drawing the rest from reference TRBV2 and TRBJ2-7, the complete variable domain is EPEVTQTPSHQVTQMGQEVILRCVPISNHLYFYWYRQILGQKVEFLVSFYNNEISEKSEIFDDQFSVERPDGSNFTLKIRSTKLEDSAMYFCASIQGTYEQYFGPGTRLTVT.

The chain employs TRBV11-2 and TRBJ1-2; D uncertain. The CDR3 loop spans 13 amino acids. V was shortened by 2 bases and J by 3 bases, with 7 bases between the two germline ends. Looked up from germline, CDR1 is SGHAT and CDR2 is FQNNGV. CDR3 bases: TGTGCCAGCAGCTTAAACACAGACTATGGCTACACCTTC. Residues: CASSLNTDYGYTF.

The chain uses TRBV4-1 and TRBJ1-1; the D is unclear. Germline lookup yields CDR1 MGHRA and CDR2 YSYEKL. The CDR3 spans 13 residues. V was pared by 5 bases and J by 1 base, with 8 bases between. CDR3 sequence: CASSSPRNTEAFF. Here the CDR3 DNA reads TGCGCCAGCAGCTCCCCTAGGAACACTGAAGCTTTCTTT.

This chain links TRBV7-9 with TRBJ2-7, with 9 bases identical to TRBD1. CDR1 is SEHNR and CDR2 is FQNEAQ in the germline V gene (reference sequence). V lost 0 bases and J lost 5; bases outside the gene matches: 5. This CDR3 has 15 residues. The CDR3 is CASSLALGTGNEQYF. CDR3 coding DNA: TGTGCCAGCAGCTTAGCGCTTGGGACAGGGAACGAGCAGTACTTC. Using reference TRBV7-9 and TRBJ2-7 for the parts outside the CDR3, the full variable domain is DTGVSQNPRHKITKRGQNVTFRCDPISEHNRLYWYRQTLGQGPEFLTYFQNEAQLEKSRLLSDRFSAERPKGSFSTLEIQRTEQGDSAMYLCASSLALGTGNEQYFGPGTRLTVT.

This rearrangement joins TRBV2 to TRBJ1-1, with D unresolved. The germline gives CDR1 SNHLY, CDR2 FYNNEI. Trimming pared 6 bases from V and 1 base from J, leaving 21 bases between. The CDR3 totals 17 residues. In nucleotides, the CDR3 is TGTGCCAGCAGCAAAAGGCCCTACCGCGCGGGGAACACTGAAGCTTTCTTT. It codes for CASSKRPYRAGNTEAFF.